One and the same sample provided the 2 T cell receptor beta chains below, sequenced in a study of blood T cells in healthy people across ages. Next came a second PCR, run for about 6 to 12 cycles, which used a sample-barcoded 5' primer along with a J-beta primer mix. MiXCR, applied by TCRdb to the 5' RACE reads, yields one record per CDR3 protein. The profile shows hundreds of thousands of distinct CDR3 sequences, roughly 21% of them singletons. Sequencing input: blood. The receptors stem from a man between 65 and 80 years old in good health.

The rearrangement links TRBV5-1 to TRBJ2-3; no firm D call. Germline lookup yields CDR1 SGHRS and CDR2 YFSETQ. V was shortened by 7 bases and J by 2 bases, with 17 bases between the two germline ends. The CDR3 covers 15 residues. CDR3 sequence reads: CASRKPGPDTDTQYF. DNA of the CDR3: TGCGCCAGCCGTAAACCGGGCCCAGACACAGATACGCAGTATTTT.

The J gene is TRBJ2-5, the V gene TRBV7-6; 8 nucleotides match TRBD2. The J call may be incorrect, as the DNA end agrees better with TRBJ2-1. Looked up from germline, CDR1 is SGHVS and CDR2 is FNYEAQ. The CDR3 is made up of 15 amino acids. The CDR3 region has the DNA TGTGCCAGCAGCTTAGGACTAGCGCCAAACAATGAGCAGTTCTTC. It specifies CASSLGLAPNNEQFF.